This T cell receptor beta chain originates from a study of beta chain features in type 1 diabetes. The CDR3 loop spans 17 amino acids. CDR1 and CDR2 from the germline V gene are SNHLY and FYNNEI. Germline trimming cut 4 bases from V and 1 base from J; bases unmatched to any gene: 10. What was sequenced were expressed TCRB transcripts, since all of the isolated RNA had been reverse transcribed. This table comes from immunoSEQ multiplex PCR, and its TCRdb copy is limited to in-frame clones, with some not included. The table has 970,000 or so clones, under 20% seen once; the top ten hold 0.023%. The chain couples TRBV2 to TRBJ2-3; 8 bases agree with TRBD2. Sequenced input: naive CD4+ T cells from blood. The sequence came from a woman in her late teens or twenties in good health. CDR3 sequence: CASSGTSSLWGTDTQYF. In DNA, the CDR3 is TGTGCCAGCAGTGGGACTAGCTCCCTCTGGGGCACAGATACGCAGTATTTT. The complete variable domain, with remaining parts taken from reference TRBV2 and TRBJ2-3, reads EPEVTQTPSHQVTQMGQEVILRCVPISNHLYFYWYRQILGQKVEFLVSFYNNEISEKSEIFDDQFSVERPDGSNFTLKIRSTKLEDSAMYFCASSGTSSLWGTDTQYFGPGTRLTVL.